The 22 T cell receptor beta chains below come from one sample, sequenced in a study of vaccination effects on CD4 cells after COVID-19. Some clones are missing from TCRdb's copy, which holds only in-frame ones; the method was immunoSEQ multiplex PCR. Of fewer than 25,000 clones listed, around four fifths are singletons. Antigens for these TCRs are unknown. Expansion of antigen-specific CD4+ T cells with viral peptide pools was carried out by the ViraFEST assay before sequencing. The culture ran for around 10 days before CD4+ T cells were isolated. All participants had two doses of either the BNT162b2 or mRNA-1273 vaccine. The source material was CD4+ T cells from PBMCs cultured with SARS-CoV-2 spike peptides, sampled after COVID-19 vaccination. These receptors were obtained from a human donor who received a COVID-19 vaccine.

The CDR3 region has the DNA TGCGCCAGCAGCCTCACCCCGGGACAGGGGGGGTACGAGCAGTACTTC. Protein sequence: CASSLTPGQGGYEQYF. This rearrangement joins TRBV4-1 to TRBJ2-7; 11 nucleotides agree with TRBD1. This CDR3 spans 16 amino acids. With V trimmed by 4 bases and J by 4 bases, 9 bases remained unmatched. Germline V gene data show CDR1 as MGHRA and CDR2 as YSYEKL.

This clone has a handful of counts. The chain joins TRBV7-6 to TRBJ1-5, with D tentatively TRBD1 (5 bases). There are 15 residues in the CDR3. V was clipped by 2 bases and J by 4 bases, with 12 bases between them. CDR1 is SGHVS, CDR2 FNYEAQ, per germline. CDR3 sequence: CASSLQGVENQPQHF. DNA of the CDR3: TGTGCCAGCAGCTTACAAGGGGTGGAGAATCAGCCCCAGCATTTT.

This CDR3 reads CASRPGLAGNEQFF. The CDR3 DNA reads as TGCGCCAGCAGACCGGGACTAGCGGGCAATGAGCAGTTCTTC. V gene TRBV5-1 combines with J gene TRBJ2-1, with TRBD2 matching 12 bases. The CDR3 consists of 14 residues. Trimming at V came to 5 bases and at J to 6 bases, leaving 3 bases not matched to a gene. Germline-derived CDR1 and CDR2 are SGHRS and YFSETQ.

The V call is TRBV6-5, the J call TRBJ1-6; no reliable D call. Germline assignment: CDR1 MNHEY and CDR2 SVGAGI. Trimming shortened V by 5 bases and J by 2 bases, and 10 bases separated the two germline ends. The CDR3 covers 15 residues. CDR3 nucleotide sequence: TGTGCCAGCAGTCTACAAGGCCCCTATAATTCACCCCTCCACTTT. Its protein is CASSLQGPYNSPLHF.

This rearrangement joins TRBV6-5 to TRBJ2-2; no firm D call. The length of the CDR3 is 14 residues. CDR1 is MNHEY, CDR2 SVGAGI, per germline. V was clipped by 0 bases and J by 5 bases, with 7 bases between them. Here the CDR3 reads CASSYSTSTGELFF. The CDR3 DNA follows: TGTGCCAGCAGTTACTCGACCTCAACCGGGGAGCTGTTTTTT.

The CDR3 DNA reads as TGTGCCAGCAGCTTATCCCTAGCGGGCGACGAGCAGTACTTC. It yields the protein CASSLSLAGDEQYF. The chain has TRBV7-9 and TRBJ2-7, with 8 bases matching TRBD2. CDR3 length equals 14 residues. CDR1 is SEHNR, CDR2 FQNEAQ, per germline (reference sequence). Unmatched junction bases numbered 5, after V lost 2 bases and J lost 5 bases.

The chain joins TRBV18 to TRBJ1-5; no clear D. The CDR3 has 13 amino acids. Germline CDR1 is KGHSH and CDR2 is LQKENI. Trimming removed 0 bases at V and 7 bases at J, with 7 bases between. The CDR3 DNA reads as TGTGCCAGCTCACCACCGTCCGAGCAGCCCCAGCATTTT. As protein: CASSPPSEQPQHF.

The V call is TRBV5-4, the J call TRBJ2-1; D is unresolved. The CDR3 runs 17 residues. The V and J ends lost 0 bases and 1 base respectively, with 14 bases between them. The V gene's germline CDR1 is SGHNT and CDR2 YYREEE (reference sequence). CDR3 protein: CASSLVQVPRSYNEQFF. DNA of the CDR3: TGTGCCAGCAGCTTGGTTCAGGTCCCCCGGTCCTACAATGAGCAGTTCTTC.

The genes are TRBV6-5 and TRBJ1-2; D might be TRBD1 (5 bases). Germline CDR1 reads MNHEY; CDR2 reads SVGAGI. The CDR3 totals 12 residues. With 8 bases removed from V and 0 bases from J, the gap between germline ends came to 7 bases. The CDR3 sequence: CASATANYGYTF. The CDR3 DNA is TGTGCCAGCGCGACAGCTAACTATGGCTACACCTTC.

The chain carries TRBV6-5 and TRBJ2-2; 8 nucleotides agree with TRBD2. CDR1 MNHEY and CDR2 SVGAGI come from the germline V gene. The CDR3 sequence is 14 residues long. V dropped 7 bases and J dropped 6; count of bases not matched to a gene: 7. The CDR3 is CASNGVAGSGELFF. The CDR3 region has the DNA TGTGCCAGCAACGGAGTAGCGGGATCCGGGGAGCTGTTTTTT.

The CDR3 here is CASSFTVMNTEAFF. Here the CDR3 DNA reads TGTGCCAGCAGCTTTACGGTCATGAACACTGAAGCTTTCTTT. The gene calls are TRBV5-6 and TRBJ1-1; no clear D. Trimming left V 2 bases short and J 0 bases short, with 8 bases between. There are 14 residues in the CDR3. The germline V gene encodes CDR1 SGHDT and CDR2 YYEEEE.

This chain connects TRBV30 to TRBJ1-4; D remains unclear. There are 13 residues in the CDR3. Germline values: CDR1 GTSNPN, CDR2 SVGIG (reference sequence). CDR3 loop: CAFSKSTNEKLFF. Here the CDR3 DNA reads TGTGCTTTCTCAAAATCAACTAATGAAAAACTGTTTTTT.

This sequence joins TRBV5-1 and TRBJ2-1; a weak D match, TRBD2 (5 bases). CDR1 SGHRS and CDR2 YFSETQ come from the germline V gene. The CDR3 has 13 amino acids. V lost 5 bases and J 8 bases, leaving 14 bases between the germline ends. The CDR3 region is CASRGLFRDEQFF. In DNA, the CDR3 is TGCGCCAGCAGAGGACTCTTTCGGGATGAGCAGTTCTTC.

V is TRBV5-5 and J is TRBJ1-3, with 7 positions matching TRBD1. With V trimmed by 0 bases and J by 4 bases, 7 bases remained unmatched. CDR1 is SGHKS, CDR2 YYEKEE, per germline (reference sequence). CDR3 length: 16 residues. The CDR3 DNA reads TGTGCCAGCAGCTTGGTCCCAGGGGGGCACGGAAACACCATATATTTT. This sequence encodes CASSLVPGGHGNTIYF.

There are a few counts of this clone. The genes are TRBV19 and TRBJ1-5; weak D call: TRBD1 (5 bases). Germline-derived CDR1 and CDR2 are LNHDA and SQIVND (reference sequence). Deletions cut 1 base from V and 0 bases from J, with 16 bases between. The CDR3 is made up of 18 amino acids. The CDR3 region has the DNA TGTGCCAGTAGTATAGGTCTGGGGGTCGAATATAGCAATCAGCCCCAGCATTTT. Protein: CASSIGLGVEYSNQPQHF.

This clone turned up a few times. The J gene is TRBJ1-4, the V gene TRBV6-5; D is unresolved. This CDR3 is 11 amino acids long. The germline V gene encodes CDR1 MNHEY and CDR2 SVGAGI. The V end was cut by 5 bases, the J end by 11 bases, with 9 bases between. CDR3 bases: TGTGCCAGCAGTCCGGGTGTTAAACTGTTTTTT. This codes for CASSPGVKLFF.

This clone is categorized as medium-sized (0.01 to 0.1%). The chain links TRBV15 to TRBJ1-5; 8 nucleotides match TRBD1. This CDR3 is 17 amino acids long. Unmatched junction bases numbered 13, after V lost 2 bases and J lost 7 bases. Germline loops: CDR1 LNHNV, CDR2 YYDKDF (reference sequence). The DNA of the CDR3 is TGTGCCACCAGCAGACCCACCGGGACAGGACATGACCAGCCCCAGCATTTT. The encoded protein is CATSRPTGTGHDQPQHF.

The chain links TRBV3-1 (or the pseudogene TRBV3-2) to TRBJ1-2; D is possibly TRBD1 (5 bases). Germline CDR1 and CDR2: LGHDT and YNNKEL (reference sequence). The V and J ends lost 1 base and 6 bases respectively, with 12 bases between them. The CDR3 is 14 amino acids. Here the CDR3 reads CASSQAGPRNGYTF. The CDR3 nucleotides are TGTGCCAGCAGCCAAGCGGGACCAAGGAATGGCTACACCTTC.

V and J are TRBV27 and TRBJ2-2; D is perhaps TRBD2 (6 bases). The V end lost 7 bases, the J end lost 2 bases, and 14 bases lay between the germline ends. The germline CDR1 and CDR2 sequences are MNHEY and SMNVEV (reference sequence). This CDR3 region has 15 residues. The CDR3 DNA follows: TGTGCCAGCACTCTAACCGGGGGAAACACCGGGGAGCTGTTTTTT. This codes for CASTLTGGNTGELFF.

The gene calls are TRBV20-1 and TRBJ1-1; D uncertain. CDR3 length equals 10 residues. The ends were cut back, 7 bases at V and 10 bases at J, with 13 bases in the middle. Per germline, CDR1 DFQATT and CDR2 SNEGSKA (reference sequence). Here the CDR3 DNA reads TGCAGTGTCGGTAGGGTCGGAGCTTTCTTT. Its translation: CSVGRVGAFF.

The chain has TRBV11-2 and TRBJ1-3; unclear D gene. The germline V and J ends were trimmed by 2 bases and 0 bases, with 8 bases remaining between them. The CDR3 totals 15 residues. Looked up from germline, CDR1 is SGHAT and CDR2 is FQNNGV. CDR3 sequence (DNA): TGTGCCAGCAGCTTATGGCTGAGCTCTGGAAACACCATATATTTT. Translation: CASSLWLSSGNTIYF.

The V gene is TRBV2, the J gene TRBJ2-5; D possibly corresponds to TRBD2 (6 bases). This CDR3 region has 13 residues. The ends were cut back, 2 bases at V and 5 bases at J, with 9 bases in the middle. Germline CDR1 reads SNHLY; CDR2 reads FYNNEI. The CDR3 here is CASSEYRGETQYF. As DNA, the CDR3 is TGTGCCAGCAGTGAATATCGGGGGGAGACCCAGTACTTC.